This TCR beta chain stems from a study of early stage breast cancer tumors. Study context: Of some 17 invasive breast tumors, around 13 were hormone receptor-positive, HER2-negative. Study outcomes and limitations: Commonly generated sequences made up most enriched TCRB sequences shared between patients. Compared with adjacent normal breast, tumors showed around 2.5-fold denser, more clonal T cells.

Assay: immunoSEQ multiplex PCR; the TCRdb copy retains only in-frame clones and omits some. In the table there are tens of thousands of clones, roughly 80% of which are singletons. Comments on this clone: Its antigen is undetermined.

The TCR comes from a person aged 55 to 75 with breast cancer. Source material: blood.

CDR3 DNA sequence: TGTGCCACCAGCAGAGGACCCGGGGGTCCGAACACTGAAGCTTTCTTT. Residues: CATSRGPGGPNTEAFF. The chain joins TRBV15 to TRBJ1-1; possible D gene TRBD1, 5 bases. Germline CDR1 and CDR2: LNHNV and YYDKDF (reference sequence). This CDR3 region has 16 residues. Trimming removed 1 base at V and 1 base at J, with 13 bases between.